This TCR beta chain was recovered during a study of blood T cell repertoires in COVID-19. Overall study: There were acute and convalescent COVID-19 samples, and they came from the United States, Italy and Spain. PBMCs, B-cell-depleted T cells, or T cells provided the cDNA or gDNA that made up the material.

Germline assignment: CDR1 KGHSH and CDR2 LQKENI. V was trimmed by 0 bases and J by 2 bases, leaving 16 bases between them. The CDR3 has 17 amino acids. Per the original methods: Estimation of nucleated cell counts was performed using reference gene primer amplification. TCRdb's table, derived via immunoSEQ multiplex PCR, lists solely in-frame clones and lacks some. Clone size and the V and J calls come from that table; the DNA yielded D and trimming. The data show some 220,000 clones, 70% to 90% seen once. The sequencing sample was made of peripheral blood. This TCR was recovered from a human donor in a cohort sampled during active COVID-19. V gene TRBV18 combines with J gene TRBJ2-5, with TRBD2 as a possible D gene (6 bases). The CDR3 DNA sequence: TGTGCCAGCTCACCACCGCCCGCCGGGACTCAACAAGAGACCCAGTACTTC. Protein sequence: CASSPPPAGTQQETQYF.